These 3 T cell receptor beta chains originate from one sample sequenced in a study of PD-1 blockade in mismatch repair-deficient tumors (TCRdb year 2017). The library relied on the immunoSEQ multiplex PCR assay. TCRdb holds this immuneACCESS table with in-frame rearrangements only. Some clones are missing; in checked studies, unresolved V genes explain under half, and the rest has no known cause. Within this sample are some 110,000 clones, with about 80% of them counted one time only. The biggest ten clones account for 4.7% of the sample. The sample here was peripheral blood, taken 60 weeks after starting pembrolizumab. Source of these receptors: an adult with mismatch repair-deficient cancer.

This chain links TRBV27 with TRBJ2-1; perhaps D is TRBD1 or TRBD2 (5 bases each). The length of the CDR3 is 17 residues. Germline-derived CDR1 and CDR2 are MNHEY and SMNVEV (reference sequence). V was trimmed by 3 bases and J by 4 bases, leaving 19 bases between them. CDR3 in DNA: TGTGCCAGCAGTTTCCGCCTGGGACCGTTTGCATACAATGAGCAGTTCTTC. Amino acid sequence: CASSFRLGPFAYNEQFF.

V and J are TRBV7-3 and TRBJ2-3; TRBD1 might be the D (6 bases). The CDR3 loop spans 15 amino acids. V was clipped by 5 bases and J by 1 base, with 13 bases between them. Germline assignment: CDR1 SGHTA and CDR2 FQGTGA. CDR3 nucleotide sequence: TGTGCCAGCAGCCGAAATGCAGGGGGCACAGATACGCAGTATTTT. This translates into CASSRNAGGTDTQYF.

The V and J genes are TRBV29-1 and TRBJ1-4; D remains ambiguous. Germline V lookup: CDR1 SQVTM, CDR2 ANQGSEA. The V end was cut by 6 bases, the J end by 0 bases, with 8 bases between. CDR3 size: 13 residues. CDR3 sequence: CSVSITTNEKLFF. In DNA form, the CDR3 reads TGCAGCGTCAGTATAACAACTAATGAAAAACTGTTTTTT.